This T cell receptor (beta chain) was recovered during a study of T-cell reconstitution after alpha-beta-depleted transplantation in children. Preparation of the TCRbeta library was carried out with unique molecular identifiers. MiXCR was run by TCRdb on the PCR reads, yielding one entry per CDR3 protein. The sample records approximately 490,000 distinct CDR3 sequences, 10% being singletons. Broader study findings: About two months after transplant, alpha-beta T cells reportedly came from several hundred expanded graft clones.

In its sample, this clonotype was seen many times. What it recognizes is unknown. Germline CDR1 reads MNHEY; CDR2 reads SMNVEV (reference sequence). The CDR3 loop spans 14 amino acids. The junction had 6 bases not matched to a gene; V was cut back by 6 bases and J by 3 bases. The TCR sequence derives from a child aged 2 to 10 with inherited bone marrow failure, due to receive a stem cell transplant. The specimen comprised PBMCs, sampled before TCRalphabeta/CD19-depleted stem cell transplant. The chain employs TRBV27 and TRBJ2-7, with 9 nucleotides matching TRBD1. CDR3 coding DNA: TGTGCCAGCAGCAGGACAGGGGAAATCTACGAGCAGTACTTC. This sequence encodes CASSRTGEIYEQYF.